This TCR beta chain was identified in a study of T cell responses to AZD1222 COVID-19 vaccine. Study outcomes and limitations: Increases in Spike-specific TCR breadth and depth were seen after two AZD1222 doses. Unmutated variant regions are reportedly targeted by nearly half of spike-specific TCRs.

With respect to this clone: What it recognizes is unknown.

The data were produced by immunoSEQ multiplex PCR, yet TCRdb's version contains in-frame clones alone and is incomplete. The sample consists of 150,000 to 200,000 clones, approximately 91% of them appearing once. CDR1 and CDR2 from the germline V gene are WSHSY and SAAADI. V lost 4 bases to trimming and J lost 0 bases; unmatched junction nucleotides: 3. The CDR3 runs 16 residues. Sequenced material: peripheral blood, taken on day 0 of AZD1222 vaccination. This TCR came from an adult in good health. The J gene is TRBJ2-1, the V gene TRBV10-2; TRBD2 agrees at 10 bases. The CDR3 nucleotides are TGCGCCAGCAGTGGCAGACTAGCGGGCTCCTACAATGAGCAGTTCTTC. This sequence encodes CASSGRLAGSYNEQFF.